Listed below are T cell receptor beta chains from one sample, sequenced in a study of CD8+ T cells in alopecia areata. This table comes from immunoSEQ multiplex PCR, and its TCRdb copy is limited to in-frame clones, with some not included. Among 170,000 or so clones listed, about 60% were seen once. Sample: CD8+ T cells sorted from blood, taken at week 24, from a patient treated with tofacitinib. The origin of the receptors is a human donor with alopecia areata. CDR3s include the opening cysteine and the closing phenylalanine or tryptophan. Fields, in order: clone size, D gene, V gene, J gene, CDR3 DNA, CDR3 protein. D genes are given only for firm matches. Expanded clones get a size class; other rows say once, few or many, or leave the size out.

>-|-|TRBV6-5|TRBJ2-6
TGTGCCAGCTCGGGTGGGGCCAACGTCCTGACTTTC
CASSGGANVLTF
>few|TRBD1|TRBV29-1|TRBJ1-2
TGCAGCGTTGATGGACAGGGGAGATATGGCTACACCTTC
CSVDGQGRYGYTF
>-|TRBD2|TRBV30|TRBJ2-1
TGTGCCTGGATTCCAGCTAGCGGGGGTCGCAATGAGCAGTTCTTC
CAWIPASGGRNEQFF
>-|-|TRBV5-1|TRBJ2-7
TGCGCCAGCAGTACACCGGCAGGGAGCTACGAGCAGTACTTC
CASSTPAGSYEQYF
>-|-|TRBV5-1|TRBJ2-7
TGCGCCAGCCGGCGACAGGAGTCCTACGAGCAGTACTTC
CASRRQESYEQYF
>-|TRBD1|TRBV29-1|TRBJ1-2
TGCAGCGTCTCGGGACAGGTTCCCTATGGCTACACCTTC
CSVSGQVPYGYTF
>few|-|TRBV30|TRBJ1-1
TGTGCCTGGAGTGTACAGGGCGAGGTGAACACTGAAGCTTTCTTT
CAWSVQGEVNTEAFF
>few|-|TRBV5-1|TRBJ2-5
TGCGCCAGCAAGGACGGAGGGCTAGAGACCCAGTACTTC
CASKDGGLETQYF
>-|-|TRBV30|TRBJ2-7
TGTGCCTGGAGTGCAGGCTCCTACGAGCAGTACTTC
CAWSAGSYEQYF
>-|TRBD1|TRBV5-1|TRBJ2-1
TGCGCCAGCAGCTCCGGGACAGGGGGCTATCTACCTATCTACAATGAGCAGTTCTTC
CASSSGTGGYLPIYNEQFF
>once|-|TRBV15|TRBJ2-5
TGTGCCACCGGTGGGGGTAGGGTCGTAGAGACCCAGTACTTC
CATGGGRVVETQYF
>-|TRBD2|TRBV2|TRBJ2-3
TGTGCCAGCAGTGAACGGCTAGCGGGGGGGCCCACAGATACGCAGTATTTT
CASSERLAGGPTDTQYF
>many|-|TRBV25-1|TRBJ2-7
TGTGCCAGCAGTGAATCCCCCAATAGGGAGCAGTACTTC
CASSESPNREQYF
>-|-|TRBV27|TRBJ1-1
TGTGCCAGCAGTCCCCCGGGGCAGGACACTGAAGCTTTCTTT
CASSPPGQDTEAFF
>-|-|TRBV6-5|TRBJ1-2
TGTGCCAGCCGACAGCCTAACTATGGCTACACCTTC
CASRQPNYGYTF
>few|TRBD2|TRBV13|TRBJ2-3
TGTGCCAGCAGAAGCGGGGGGCTGGATACGCAGTATTTT
CASRSGGLDTQYF
>-|TRBD1|TRBV13|TRBJ2-6
TGTGCCAGCAGCTTCGGGACAGAACATTTTGGCCCTGGGGCCAACGTCCTGACTTTC
CASSFGTEHFGPGANVLTF
>-|-|TRBV6-5|TRBJ1-2
TGTGCCAGCAGTTACTCTAGGGGTTCCTATGGCTACACCTTC
CASSYSRGSYGYTF
>few|-|TRBV5-6|TRBJ2-1
TGTGCCAGCAGCTTGATCAATGAGCAGTTCTTC
CASSLINEQFF
>-|TRBD1|TRBV29-1|TRBJ2-7
TGCAGCGCCGAGGGGACAGATTCCTCCTACGAGCAGTACTTC
CSAEGTDSSYEQYF
>-|-|TRBV7-9|TRBJ2-7
TGTGCCAGCAGCTTATACAGGGACTACGAGCAGTACTTC
CASSLYRDYEQYF
>-|TRBD2|TRBV4-1|TRBJ2-5
TGCGCCAGCAGCCAAGTGAGTCTAGCGGGAGAGACCCAGTACTTC
CASSQVSLAGETQYF
>-|-|TRBV27|TRBJ2-7
TGTGCCAGCAGTACCACAGGGAACTCCTACGAGCAGTACTTC
CASSTTGNSYEQYF
>-|TRBD2|TRBV7-6|TRBJ2-4
TGTGCCAGCAGCGCTGGACTAGGAAACATTCAGTACTTC
CASSAGLGNIQYF
>few|TRBD1|TRBV19|TRBJ2-5
TGTGCCAGTAGGAGGACAGGAGACTTCCAAGAGACCCAGTACTTC
CASRRTGDFQETQYF
>-|TRBD2|TRBV9|TRBJ2-1
TGTGCCAGCAGCCCCTGGGGGACTAGCGGGGATGAGAAGTTCTTC
CASSPWGTSGDEKFF
>-|-|TRBV30|TRBJ1-5
TGTGCCTGGGACAGTGGTTCCAATCAGCCCCAGCATTTT
CAWDSGSNQPQHF
>few|-|TRBV29-1|TRBJ1-1
TGCAGCGTCCCCCCCGGGTGGAACACTGAAGCTTTCTTT
CSVPPGWNTEAFF
>-|-|TRBV2|TRBJ2-6
TGTGCCAGCAGTGGCCCGGTAACTGGGGCCAACGTCCTGACTTTC
CASSGPVTGANVLTF
>-|TRBD1|TRBV30|TRBJ1-6
TGTGCCCGAGCCGAAAAACAGGGGAGTTCACCCCTCCACTTT
CARAEKQGSSPLHF
>-|-|TRBV27|TRBJ2-5
TGTGCCAGCAGACCCGGACCCACGGGGGAGTCCCAGTACTTC
CASRPGPTGESQYF